One sample yielded the 20 T cell receptor beta chains listed below, sequenced in a study of cytomegalovirus exposure and HLA in healthy donors (dated by TCRdb to about 2017). Library creation used the immunoSEQ multiplex PCR assay. The multiplex PCR relied on a mix of 60 forward primers for TCR Vbeta segments and 13 reverse primers for TCR Jbeta segments. This is the immuneACCESS table as TCRdb keeps it, with only in-frame sequences that have V and J called. A part of the clones is gone; compared with another copy, unresolved V genes explain less than half, and the rest is unexplained. The table for this sample lists roughly 120,000 clones; 81% of them were counted only once. The top ten constitute approximately 1.1% of the sample. Material: PBMCs. These receptors were obtained from a woman aged 25 to 39 in good health and CMV-seronegative.

The chain employs TRBV2 and TRBJ2-2; 12 bases match TRBD2. J was trimmed by 4 bases and V by 6 bases; bases with no gene match: 3. CDR1 is SNHLY and CDR2 is FYNNEI in the germline V gene. CDR3 size: 15 residues. This chain's CDR3 is CASSPSGGATGELFF. CDR3 DNA: TGTGCCAGCAGCCCTAGCGGGGGGGCCACCGGGGAGCTGTTTTTT. Looking up the rest from reference TRBV2 and TRBJ2-2 gives the full variable domain: EPEVTQTPSHQVTQMGQEVILRCVPISNHLYFYWYRQILGQKVEFLVSFYNNEISEKSEIFDDQFSVERPDGSNFTLKIRSTKLEDSAMYFCASSPSGGATGELFFGEGSRLTVL.

This chain links TRBV9 with TRBJ2-7; 8 nucleotides agree with TRBD1. The germline V gene has CDR1 SGDLS and CDR2 YYNGEE. The CDR3 extends over 15 amino acids. Trimming removed 0 bases from V and 3 bases from J; junction bases left unmatched: 5. The CDR3 region has the DNA TGTGCCAGCAGCGTAGGTAGGGGGACAGGCTACGAGCAGTACTTC. As protein: CASSVGRGTGYEQYF. Full variable domain (remainder filled in from reference TRBV9 and TRBJ2-7): DSGVTQTPKHLITATGQRVTLRCSPRSGDLSVYWYQQSLDQGLQFLIQYYNGEERAKGNILERFSAQQFPDLHSELNLSSLELGDSALYFCASSVGRGTGYEQYFGPGTRLTVT.

With regard to this clone: A read error may account for a junction end that differs from germline. The rearrangement joins TRBV7-7 to TRBJ2-7; D is possibly TRBD1 (6 bases). This CDR3 has 14 residues. Germline V gives CDR1 SSHAT, CDR2 FNYEAQ (reference sequence). The chain's CDR3 is CASSLDRSSYEQYF. In nucleotides, the CDR3 is TGTGCTAGCAGCTTAGACAGGAGCTCCTACGAGCAGTACTTC.

The chain joins TRBV4-3 to TRBJ2-1; TRBD1 agrees at 8 bases. J was trimmed by 6 bases and V by 1 base; bases with no gene match: 8. This CDR3 region has 16 residues. The germline CDR1 and CDR2 sequences are LGHNA and YSLEER. CDR3 loop: CASSQGSGQGINEQFF. The CDR3 coding sequence is TGCGCCAGCAGCCAAGGATCCGGACAGGGTATCAATGAGCAGTTCTTC.

The CDR3 here is CASSLGSPHSGNTIYF. The CDR3 region has the DNA TGTGCCAGCAGCTTAGGTTCGCCACACTCTGGAAACACCATATATTTT. The chain links TRBV7-6 to TRBJ1-3, with unresolved D. The CDR3 runs to 16 residues. CDR1 SGHVS and CDR2 FNYEAQ come from the germline V gene. With 1 base removed from V and 0 bases from J, the gap between germline ends came to 10 bases.

The J gene is TRBJ2-2, the V gene TRBV2, with 10 nucleotides matching TRBD2. CDR1 is SNHLY, CDR2 FYNNEI, per germline. This CDR3 is 14 amino acids long. Losses at the gene ends were 10 bases for V and 1 base for J; bases not matched to a gene: 3. For the CDR3, the DNA is TGTGCCATTTCTAGCGGGGGGAACACCGGGGAGCTGTTTTTT. Translating gives CAISSGGNTGELFF.

A word on this clone: Other nucleotide sequences in the sample specify the same CDR3. This sequence joins TRBV2 and TRBJ1-5; TRBD1 matches 8 bases. The junction had 8 bases not matched to a gene; V was cut back by 6 bases and J by 7 bases. CDR1 and CDR2 (germline): SNHLY, FYNNEI. CDR3 length equals 14 residues. The CDR3, as DNA: TGTGCCAGCAGCCTAGACAGGGGTGCCCAGCCCCAGCATTTT. This encodes CASSLDRGAQPQHF.

CDR3 coding DNA: TGTGCCAGCAGCGCCCAGCGGGAGTCCTACAATGAGCAGTTCTTC. It is translated as CASSAQRESYNEQFF. V is TRBV11-1 and J is TRBJ2-1, with 8 nucleotides matching TRBD2. The trim removed 5 bases at V and 1 base at J, leaving 4 bases unmatched. Germline V gene sequence: CDR1 SGHAT, CDR2 FQDESV (reference sequence). The CDR3 length is 15 residues.

This clone was seen once. J is TRBJ1-2 and V is TRBV4-1, with 7 nucleotides matching TRBD1. With 4 bases clipped from V and 5 bases from J, the junction kept 10 bases outside the gene matches. The CDR3 consists of 15 residues. The germline V gene encodes CDR1 MGHRA and CDR2 YSYEKL. The CDR3 nucleotides read TGCGCCAGCAGCCTTTTTCCGGGACAGATATATGGCTACACCTTC. Translated: CASSLFPGQIYGYTF.

This chain links TRBV5-1 with TRBJ2-2; 7 nucleotides match TRBD1. The germline CDR1 and CDR2 sequences are SGHRS and YFSETQ. This CDR3 has 16 residues. With 0 bases clipped from V and 1 base from J, the junction kept 3 bases outside the gene matches. CDR3 sequence reads: CASSLVAGGNTGELFF. The CDR3 DNA reads TGCGCCAGCAGCTTGGTGGCAGGGGGGAACACCGGGGAGCTGTTTTTT.

The chain combines TRBV11-2 with TRBJ2-5; D is unresolved. Germline loops: CDR1 SGHAT, CDR2 FQNNGV. V shed 2 bases and J shed 5 bases, with 6 bases lying between them. This CDR3 spans 12 amino acids. CDR3 nucleotide sequence: TGTGCCAGCAGCTTATTCGCGGAGACCCAGTACTTC. It encodes CASSLFAETQYF.

This chain uses TRBV6-6 with TRBJ1-2; no reliable D call. Germline CDR1 reads MNHNY; CDR2 reads SVGAGI (reference sequence). CDR3 length: 13 residues. Trimming took 7 bases from V and 2 from J, leaving 11 bases between them. In DNA form, the CDR3 reads TGTGCCAGCACCCCCCCCGAGAACTATGGCTACACCTTC. Translated: CASTPPENYGYTF.

This clone was seen only a few times. The CDR3 reads CASSSFTDTQYF. In DNA, the CDR3 is TGTGCCAGCAGTTCGTTCACAGATACGCAGTATTTT. The chain joins TRBV27 to TRBJ2-3; D is ambiguous. V lost 4 bases and J 2 bases, leaving 4 bases between the germline ends. This CDR3 spans 12 amino acids. The germline gives CDR1 MNHEY, CDR2 SMNVEV (reference sequence).

This chain joins TRBV10-2 and TRBJ2-7; 8 bases are shared with TRBD1. Per the germline V gene, CDR1 is WSHSY and CDR2 is SAAADI. After removal of 9 bases from V and 5 bases from J, the junction contained 6 bases not matched to a gene. The length of the CDR3 is 12 residues. In nucleotides, the CDR3 is TGCGCCAGTTCGACAGGGGTCCACGAGCAGTACTTC. Its protein is CASSTGVHEQYF.

The J gene is TRBJ2-1, the V gene TRBV10-1; 14 nucleotides agree with TRBD2. Germline V CDR1 and CDR2: WNHNN, SYGVQD (reference sequence). CDR3 length equals 16 residues. J gave up 5 bases and V 5 bases, and 5 bases lay outside the gene matches. Here the CDR3 reads CASSLGLAGGDNEQFF. The CDR3 region has the DNA TGCGCCAGCAGTCTTGGACTAGCGGGGGGAGACAATGAGCAGTTCTTC.

This chain connects TRBV7-8 to TRBJ2-1; TRBD2 matches at 15 bases. The CDR3 runs 18 residues. Germline trimming cut 6 bases from V and 0 bases from J; bases unmatched to any gene: 6. The germline V gene has CDR1 SGHVS and CDR2 FQNEAQ. DNA for the CDR3: TGTGCCAGCAGTTCTGGGGGACTAGCGGGAGGCTCCTACAATGAGCAGTTCTTC. As protein: CASSSGGLAGGSYNEQFF.

The rearrangement links TRBV6-1 to TRBJ1-2; TRBD1 aligns across 7 bases. The trim removed 7 bases at V and 4 bases at J, leaving 9 bases unmatched. This CDR3 has 14 amino acids. Germline V lookup: CDR1 MNHNS, CDR2 SASEGT. The CDR3 DNA reads TGTGCCAGCACCCCGGGACAGTCAACCTATGGCTACACCTTC. Protein product: CASTPGQSTYGYTF.

The chain employs TRBV4-1 and TRBJ2-7; possibly TRBD1 for D (5 bases). The CDR3 is 17 amino acids. The V gene lost 1 base and the J gene lost 3 bases, with 19 bases spanning the gap. The germline V gene has CDR1 MGHRA and CDR2 YSYEKL. CDR3 DNA sequence: TGCGCCAGCAGCCAAGCACACCAACTCCAGGGATACTACGAGCAGTACTTC. Encoded protein: CASSQAHQLQGYYEQYF.

The rearrangement uses TRBV7-9 and TRBJ2-6; D remains unclear. Trimming removed 5 bases from V and 0 bases from J, with 8 bases in between. CDR1 is SEHNR and CDR2 is FQNEAQ in the germline V gene (reference sequence). This CDR3 spans 15 amino acids. The DNA for the CDR3 is TGTGCCAGCAGCCTTCGTAGCTCTGGGGCCAACGTCCTGACTTTC. As protein: CASSLRSSGANVLTF.

This chain joins TRBV11-3 and TRBJ1-5, with 7 positions matching TRBD1. The germline gives CDR1 SGHNT, CDR2 YENEEA. This CDR3 comprises 14 residues. Unmatched junction bases numbered 2, after V lost 1 base and J lost 5 bases. CDR3 protein: CASSLAGTDQPQHF. The CDR3 DNA follows: TGTGCCAGCAGCTTAGCAGGGACAGATCAGCCCCAGCATTTT.